This TCR beta chain is from a study of OX40 agonist ivuxolimab in advanced cancers. About the study: While on treatment, patients had intravenous ivuxolimab at 0.01 to 10 mg/kg every 2 weeks. Patients receiving dose escalation had hepatocellular carcinoma, melanoma, renal cell or head and neck cancer. The study's findings and limits: Among some nonresponders, normalized T-cell clonal expansion was also low. There was clonal expansion of CD4+ and CD8+ blood T cells by week 6 at 0.1 to 3.0 mg/kg.

Germline lookup yields CDR1 SGDLS and CDR2 YYNGEE. The CDR3 length is 13 residues. V lost 3 bases and J lost 5, with 12 bases in between. On this clone itself: Antigen unknown.

Method: immunoSEQ multiplex PCR; TCRdb's copy keeps in-frame clones and lacks some. Of more than 40,000 clones detected, approximately 90% appear once; the ten largest clones hold about 10%. This sequence was found in an adult with an advanced solid tumor such as melanoma, head and neck, liver or kidney cancer. V and J are TRBV9 and TRBJ2-7; D is uncertain. The sequencing here drew on CD4+ or CD8+ T cells sorted from blood, taken in a trial of the OX40 agonist ivuxolimab. The CDR3 DNA reads as TGTGCCAGCAGCGATGCGTTGTCCCACGAGCAGTACTTC. This gives the protein CASSDALSHEQYF.